The 11 T cell receptor beta chains listed next were all sequenced from one sample in a study of STAT5B mutations in CD4+ large granular lymphocyte leukemia. Some clones are missing from TCRdb's copy, which holds only in-frame ones; the method was immunoSEQ multiplex PCR. The table has 15,000 to 20,000 clones, less than 85% seen once. The source material was CD4+ T cells from blood buffy coats. The receptors were sampled from a human donor in good health.

The chain uses TRBV19 and TRBJ2-3; D is unresolved. The germline V gene encodes CDR1 LNHDA and CDR2 SQIVND (reference sequence). CDR3 length: 11 amino acids. Trimming cost V 8 bases and J 6 bases, with 9 bases left between them. CDR3 residues: CASALEDTQYF. In nucleotides, the CDR3 is TGTGCCAGTGCCCTGGAGGATACGCAGTATTTT.

The chain joins TRBV27 to TRBJ1-4; the D gene is possibly TRBD1 (6 bases). The V and J ends lost 5 bases and 0 bases respectively, with 13 bases between them. Germline V lookup: CDR1 MNHEY, CDR2 SMNVEV (reference sequence). The CDR3 is made up of 16 amino acids. CDR3 region: CASSRRQDATNEKLFF. The CDR3 region has the DNA TGTGCCAGCAGTCGCAGACAGGACGCAACTAATGAAAAACTGTTTTTT.

The V and J genes are TRBV10-2 and TRBJ2-2; 9 nucleotides agree with TRBD2. This CDR3 region has 18 residues. The junction had 18 bases not matched to a gene; V was cut back by 10 bases and J by 3 bases. Per germline, CDR1 WSHSY and CDR2 SAAADI. CDR3 amino acids: CATGTPSWLAGYTGELFF. CDR3 DNA sequence: TGCGCCACCGGGACCCCTTCATGGCTAGCGGGATACACCGGGGAGCTGTTTTTT.

This clone was seen once. V is TRBV29-1 and J is TRBJ1-6, with TRBD1 matching over 7 bases. This CDR3 has 11 residues. Per germline, CDR1 SQVTM and CDR2 ANQGSEA. With V trimmed by 6 bases and J by 9 bases, 2 bases remained unmatched. The CDR3 reads CSVDRVSPLHF. Written as DNA, the CDR3 is TGCAGCGTAGACAGGGTTTCACCCCTCCACTTT.

This clone was detected only once. This chain connects TRBV9 to TRBJ2-3; 8 bases align to TRBD2. V lost 3 bases, J lost 0 bases, and 6 bases stayed unmatched. The germline V gene encodes CDR1 SGDLS and CDR2 YYNGEE. The CDR3 consists of 16 residues. CDR3 amino acids: CASSARTSTSTDTQYF. The CDR3, as DNA: TGTGCCAGCAGCGCCAGGACTAGCACTAGCACAGATACGCAGTATTTT. The full variable domain, in which reference TRBV9 and TRBJ2-3 provide the parts outside the CDR3, is DSGVTQTPKHLITATGQRVTLRCSPRSGDLSVYWYQQSLDQGLQFLIQYYNGEERAKGNILERFSAQQFPDLHSELNLSSLELGDSALYFCASSARTSTSTDTQYFGPGTRLTVL.

This chain uses TRBV19 with TRBJ2-2, with D perhaps matching TRBD2 (6 bases). CDR1 is LNHDA and CDR2 is SQIVND in the germline V gene (reference sequence). Trimming cost V 8 bases and J 3 bases, with 10 bases left between them. This CDR3 is 13 amino acids long. CDR3 bases: TGTGCCAGTGGGAGGCTCGACACCGGGGAGCTGTTTTTT. As protein: CASGRLDTGELFF.

CDR3 in amino acids: CASSYDQERGAFF. In nucleotides, the CDR3 is TGTGCCAGCAGTTACGACCAGGAACGGGGAGCTTTCTTT. This chain uses TRBV6-6 with TRBJ1-1; D remains unclear. The CDR3 has 13 residues. V was cut by 2 bases and J by 10 bases, with 14 bases left in between. CDR1 is MNHNY, CDR2 SVGAGI, per germline (reference sequence).

The chain employs TRBV2 and TRBJ1-2, with D unclear. The CDR3 loop spans 12 amino acids. The V gene's germline CDR1 is SNHLY and CDR2 FYNNEI. V dropped 6 bases and J dropped 2 bases, with 7 bases sitting between them. The CDR3 nucleotides read TGTGCCAGCAGCCCGGGAAACTATGGCTACACCTTC. This codes for CASSPGNYGYTF. Filled out from reference TRBV2 and TRBJ1-2, the complete variable domain reads EPEVTQTPSHQVTQMGQEVILRCVPISNHLYFYWYRQILGQKVEFLVSFYNNEISEKSEIFDDQFSVERPDGSNFTLKIRSTKLEDSAMYFCASSPGNYGYTFGSGTRLTVV.

V is TRBV9 and J is TRBJ2-3, with 11 bases identical to TRBD2. V shed 3 bases and J 4 bases; nucleotides not matched to a gene: 10. The CDR3 totals 17 residues. CDR1 and CDR2 from the germline V gene are SGDLS and YYNGEE. The CDR3 coding sequence is TGTGCCAGCAGCGGCCCCTTAGCGGGAGGGGGGGCAGATACGCAGTATTTT. Translating it yields CASSGPLAGGGADTQYF. The variable domain in full, with the rest retrieved from reference TRBV9 and TRBJ2-3, is DSGVTQTPKHLITATGQRVTLRCSPRSGDLSVYWYQQSLDQGLQFLIQYYNGEERAKGNILERFSAQQFPDLHSELNLSSLELGDSALYFCASSGPLAGGGADTQYFGPGTRLTVL.

J is TRBJ2-2 and V is TRBV25-1; maybe TRBD1 (8 bases). Trimming took 2 bases from V and 7 from J, leaving 17 bases between them. Germline assignment: CDR1 MGHDK and CDR2 SYGVNS. The CDR3 is made up of 16 amino acids. Written as DNA, the CDR3 is TGTGCCAGCAGTGAAGGAAACAGGGGGAGGGTCGGGGAGCTGTTTTTT. Amino acids: CASSEGNRGRVGELFF.

For the CDR3, the DNA is TGTGCCAGCCAGGGACCGTGGAGCGAGCAGTACTTC. Amino acids: CASQGPWSEQYF. The genes are TRBV7-8 and TRBJ2-7; D possibly uses TRBD1 or TRBD2 (5 bases each). CDR3 length: 12 amino acids. CDR1 and CDR2 from the germline V gene are SGHVS and FQNEAQ. V was cut by 8 bases and J by 6 bases, with 14 bases left in between.